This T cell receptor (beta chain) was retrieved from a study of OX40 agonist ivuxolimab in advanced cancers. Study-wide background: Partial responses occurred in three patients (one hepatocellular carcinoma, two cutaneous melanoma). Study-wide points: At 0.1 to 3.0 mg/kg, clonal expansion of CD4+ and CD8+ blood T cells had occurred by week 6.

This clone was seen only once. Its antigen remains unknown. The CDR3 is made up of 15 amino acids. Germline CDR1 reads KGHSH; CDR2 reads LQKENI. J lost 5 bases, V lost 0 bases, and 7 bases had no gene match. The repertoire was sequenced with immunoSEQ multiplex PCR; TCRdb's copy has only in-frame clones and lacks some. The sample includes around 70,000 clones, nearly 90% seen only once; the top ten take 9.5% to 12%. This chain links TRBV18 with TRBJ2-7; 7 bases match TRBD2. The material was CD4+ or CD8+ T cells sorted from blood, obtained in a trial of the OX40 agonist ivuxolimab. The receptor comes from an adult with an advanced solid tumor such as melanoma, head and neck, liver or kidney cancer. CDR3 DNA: TGTGCCAGCTCACCACCCTCGCCGGGGGGACACGAGCAGTACTTC. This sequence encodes CASSPPSPGGHEQYF.